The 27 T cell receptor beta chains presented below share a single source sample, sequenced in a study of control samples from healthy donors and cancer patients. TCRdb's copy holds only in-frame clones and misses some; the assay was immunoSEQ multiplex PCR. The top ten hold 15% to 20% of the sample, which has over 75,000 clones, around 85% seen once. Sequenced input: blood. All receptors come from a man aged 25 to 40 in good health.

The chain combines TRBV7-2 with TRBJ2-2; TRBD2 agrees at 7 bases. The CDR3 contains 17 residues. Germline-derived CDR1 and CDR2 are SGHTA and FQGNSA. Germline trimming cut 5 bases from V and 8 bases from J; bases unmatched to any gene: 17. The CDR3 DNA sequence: TGTGCCAGCAGCACGCGGACTAGGGAACTCTCGGGGGGGGAGCTGTTTTTT. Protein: CASSTRTRELSGGELFF.

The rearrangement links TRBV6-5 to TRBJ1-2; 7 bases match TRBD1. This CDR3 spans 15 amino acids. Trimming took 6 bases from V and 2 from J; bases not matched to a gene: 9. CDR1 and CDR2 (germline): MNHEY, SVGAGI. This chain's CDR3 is CASSPPRGQNYGYTF. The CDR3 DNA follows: TGTGCCAGCAGCCCACCGCGGGGACAGAACTATGGCTACACCTTC.

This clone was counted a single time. CDR3 DNA: TGTGCCAGTAGCGACCCCGGGGACAGAGCTACGATACAGTACTTC. This translates into CASSDPGDRATIQYF. V and J are TRBV19 and TRBJ2-7; 7 bases are shared with TRBD1. CDR1 is LNHDA, CDR2 SQIVND, per germline (reference sequence). There are 15 residues in the CDR3. After removal of 6 bases from V and 10 bases from J, the junction contained 18 bases not matched to a gene.

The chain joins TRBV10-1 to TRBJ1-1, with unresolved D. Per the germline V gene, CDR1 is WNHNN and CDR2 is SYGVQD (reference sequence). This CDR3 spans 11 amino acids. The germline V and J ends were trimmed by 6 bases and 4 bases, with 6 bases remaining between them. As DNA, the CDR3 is TGCGCCAGCAGGAGATCCACTGAAGCTTTCTTT. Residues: CASRRSTEAFF.

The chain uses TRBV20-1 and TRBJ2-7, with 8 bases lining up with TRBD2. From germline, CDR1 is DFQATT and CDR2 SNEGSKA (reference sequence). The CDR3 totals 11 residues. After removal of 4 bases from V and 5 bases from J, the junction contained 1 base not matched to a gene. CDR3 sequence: CSANGGDEQYF. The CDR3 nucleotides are TGCAGTGCTAACGGGGGGGACGAGCAGTACTTC.

The CDR3 loop is CASSLREEGSSNQPQHF. For the CDR3, the DNA is TGTGCCAGCAGCTTAAGGGAGGAGGGTTCGAGCAATCAGCCCCAGCATTTT. The chain carries TRBV7-3 and TRBJ1-5; no reliable D call. Trimming shortened V by 1 base and J by 1 base, and 14 bases separated the two germline ends. This CDR3 region has 17 residues. The germline V gene encodes CDR1 SGHTA and CDR2 FQGTGA. Full variable domain (remainder filled in from reference TRBV7-3 and TRBJ1-5): GAGVSQTPSNKVTEKGKYVELRCDPISGHTALYWYRQSLGQGPEFLIYFQGTGAADDSGLPNDRFFAVRPEGSVSTLKIQRTERGDSAVYLCASSLREEGSSNQPQHFGDGTRLSIL.

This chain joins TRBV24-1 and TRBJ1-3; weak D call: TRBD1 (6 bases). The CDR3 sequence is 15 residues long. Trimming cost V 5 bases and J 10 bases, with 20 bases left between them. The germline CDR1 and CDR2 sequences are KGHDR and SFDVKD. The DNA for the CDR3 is TGTGCCACCAGTGGGCGGGGGCGACTCTCTAGGACCATATATTTT. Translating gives CATSGRGRLSRTIYF.

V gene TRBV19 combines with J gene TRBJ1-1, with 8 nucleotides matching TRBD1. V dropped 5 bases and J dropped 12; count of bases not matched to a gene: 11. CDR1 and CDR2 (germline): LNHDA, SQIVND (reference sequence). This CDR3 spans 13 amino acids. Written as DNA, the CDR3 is TGTGCCAGTAGTTACCGCGGACAGGGTCCTCCTTTCTTT. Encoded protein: CASSYRGQGPPFF. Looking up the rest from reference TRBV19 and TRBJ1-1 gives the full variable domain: DGGITQSPKYLFRKEGQNVTLSCEQNLNHDAMYWYRQDPGQGLRLIYYSQIVNDFQKGDIAEGYSVSREKKESFPLTVTSAQKNPTAFYLCASSYRGQGPPFFGQGTRLTVV.

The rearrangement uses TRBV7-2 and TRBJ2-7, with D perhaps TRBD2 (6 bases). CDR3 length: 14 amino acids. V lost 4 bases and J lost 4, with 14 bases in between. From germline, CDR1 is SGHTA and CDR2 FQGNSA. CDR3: CASSSPRGNYEQYF. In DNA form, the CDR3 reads TGTGCCAGCAGCTCTCCCCGGGGGAATTACGAGCAGTACTTC.

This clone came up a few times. The CDR3 DNA reads as TGTGCCTGGACCCTCCGGGGGATGAACACTGAAGCTTTCTTT. Its protein product is CAWTLRGMNTEAFF. This sequence joins TRBV30 and TRBJ1-1; D is perhaps TRBD1 (5 bases). V was shortened by 4 bases and J by 0 bases, with 12 bases between the two germline ends. Germline lookup yields CDR1 GTSNPN and CDR2 SVGIG (reference sequence). This CDR3 comprises 14 residues.

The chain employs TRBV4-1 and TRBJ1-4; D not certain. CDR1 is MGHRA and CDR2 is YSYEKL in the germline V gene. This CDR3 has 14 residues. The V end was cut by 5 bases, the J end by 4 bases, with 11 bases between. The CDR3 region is CASSSREGNEKLFF. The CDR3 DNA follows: TGCGCCAGCAGCTCCCGGGAGGGTAATGAAAAACTGTTTTTT.

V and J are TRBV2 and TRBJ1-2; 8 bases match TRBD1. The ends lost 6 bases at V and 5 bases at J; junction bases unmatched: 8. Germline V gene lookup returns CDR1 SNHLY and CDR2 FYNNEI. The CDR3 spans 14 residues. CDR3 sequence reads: CASSARQGAYGYTF. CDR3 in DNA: TGTGCCAGCAGCGCGAGGCAGGGGGCTTATGGCTACACCTTC.

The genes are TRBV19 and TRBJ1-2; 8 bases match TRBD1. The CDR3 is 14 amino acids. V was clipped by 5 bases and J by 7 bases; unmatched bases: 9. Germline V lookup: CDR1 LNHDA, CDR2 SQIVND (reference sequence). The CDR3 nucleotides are TGTGCCAGTAGTGCCCAGACAGGGGAAAGTGGCTACACCTTC. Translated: CASSAQTGESGYTF.

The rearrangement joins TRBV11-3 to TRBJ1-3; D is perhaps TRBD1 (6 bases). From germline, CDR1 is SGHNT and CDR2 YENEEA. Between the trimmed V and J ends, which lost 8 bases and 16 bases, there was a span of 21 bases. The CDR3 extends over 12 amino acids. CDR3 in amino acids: CASLKGGGGRYF. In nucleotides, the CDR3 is TGTGCCAGCCTCAAGGGGGGTGGGGGCCGGTATTTT.

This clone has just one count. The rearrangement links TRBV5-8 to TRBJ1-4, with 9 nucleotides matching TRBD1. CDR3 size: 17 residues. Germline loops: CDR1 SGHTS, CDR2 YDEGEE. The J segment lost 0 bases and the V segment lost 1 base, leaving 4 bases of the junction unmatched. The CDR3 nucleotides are TGTGCCAGCAGCTTGTGGGGACAGGGCCCAACTAATGAAAAACTGTTTTTT. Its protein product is CASSLWGQGPTNEKLFF.

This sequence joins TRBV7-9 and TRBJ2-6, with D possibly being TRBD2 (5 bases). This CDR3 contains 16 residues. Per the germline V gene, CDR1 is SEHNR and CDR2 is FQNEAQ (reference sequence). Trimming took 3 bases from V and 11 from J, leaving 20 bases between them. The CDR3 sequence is CASSFGHNSGEHVLTF. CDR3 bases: TGTGCCAGCAGCTTCGGGCACAACTCCGGGGAGCACGTCCTGACTTTC. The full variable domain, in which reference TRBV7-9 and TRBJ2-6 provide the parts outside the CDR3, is DTGVSQNPRHKITKRGQNVTFRCDPISEHNRLYWYRQTLGQGPEFLTYFQNEAQLEKSRLLSDRFSAERPKGSFSTLEIQRTEQGDSAMYLCASSFGHNSGEHVLTFGAGSRLTVL.

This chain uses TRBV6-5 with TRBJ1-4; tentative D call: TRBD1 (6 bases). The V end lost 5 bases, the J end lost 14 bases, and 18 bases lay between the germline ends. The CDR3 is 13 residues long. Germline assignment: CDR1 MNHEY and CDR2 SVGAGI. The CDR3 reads CASSMTGTRGLFF. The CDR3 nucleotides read TGTGCCAGCAGTATGACCGGGACAAGGGGGCTGTTTTTT.

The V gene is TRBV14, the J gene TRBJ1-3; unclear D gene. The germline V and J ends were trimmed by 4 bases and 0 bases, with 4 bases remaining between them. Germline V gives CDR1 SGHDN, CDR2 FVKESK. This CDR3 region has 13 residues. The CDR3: CASSLGSGNTIYF. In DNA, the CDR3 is TGTGCCAGCAGCCTTGGCTCTGGAAACACCATATATTTT.

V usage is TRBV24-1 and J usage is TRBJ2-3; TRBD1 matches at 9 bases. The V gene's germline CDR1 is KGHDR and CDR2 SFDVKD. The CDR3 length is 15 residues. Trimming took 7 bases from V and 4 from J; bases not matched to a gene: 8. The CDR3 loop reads CATSQPGQGADTQYF. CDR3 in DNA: TGTGCCACCAGCCAACCGGGACAGGGAGCAGATACGCAGTATTTT.

This chain's CDR3 is CASSYRASAFF. Written as DNA, the CDR3 is TGTGCCAGCAGCTACAGGGCGTCAGCTTTCTTT. The rearrangement joins TRBV12-3 or TRBV12-4 to TRBJ1-1; possible D gene TRBD1, 6 bases. The CDR3 length is 11 residues. V was cut by 6 bases and J by 10 bases, with 12 bases left in between.

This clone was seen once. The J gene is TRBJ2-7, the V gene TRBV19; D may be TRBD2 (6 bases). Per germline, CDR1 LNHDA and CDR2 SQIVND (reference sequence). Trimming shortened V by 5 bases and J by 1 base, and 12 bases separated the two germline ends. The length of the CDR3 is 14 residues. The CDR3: CASSRRGSSYEQYF. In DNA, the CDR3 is TGTGCCAGTAGTCGGAGGGGATCGTCCTACGAGCAGTACTTC.

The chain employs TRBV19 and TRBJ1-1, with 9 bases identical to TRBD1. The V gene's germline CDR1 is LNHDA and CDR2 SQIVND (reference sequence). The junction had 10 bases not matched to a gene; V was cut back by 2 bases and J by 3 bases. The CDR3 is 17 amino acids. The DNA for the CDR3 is TGTGCCAGTAGTATATCTGGGACAGGGACGTTGCACACTGAAGCTTTCTTT. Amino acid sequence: CASSISGTGTLHTEAFF. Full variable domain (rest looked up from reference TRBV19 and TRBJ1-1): DGGITQSPKYLFRKEGQNVTLSCEQNLNHDAMYWYRQDPGQGLRLIYYSQIVNDFQKGDIAEGYSVSREKKESFPLTVTSAQKNPTAFYLCASSISGTGTLHTEAFFGQGTRLTVV.

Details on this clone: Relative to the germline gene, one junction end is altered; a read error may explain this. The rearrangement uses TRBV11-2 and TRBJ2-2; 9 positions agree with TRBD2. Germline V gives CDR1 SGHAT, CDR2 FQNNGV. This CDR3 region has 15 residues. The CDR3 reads CASSWRGGLTGELFF. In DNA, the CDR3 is TGTGCCAGCAGCTGGCGGGGGGGGCTTACCGGTGAGCTGTTTTTT.

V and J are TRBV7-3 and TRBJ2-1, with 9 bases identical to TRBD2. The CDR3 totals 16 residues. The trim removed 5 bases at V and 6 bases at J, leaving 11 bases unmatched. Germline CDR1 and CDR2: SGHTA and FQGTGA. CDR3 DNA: TGTGCCAGCAGCCCCTCTAGCGGGGAGGTTGGCAATGAGCAGTTCTTC. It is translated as CASSPSSGEVGNEQFF.

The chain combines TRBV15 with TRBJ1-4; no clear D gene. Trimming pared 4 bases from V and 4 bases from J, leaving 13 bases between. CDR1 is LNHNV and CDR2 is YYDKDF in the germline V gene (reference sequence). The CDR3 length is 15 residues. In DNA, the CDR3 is TGTGCCACCAGCACAAAGAGCGGGATTAATGAAAAACTGTTTTTT. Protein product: CATSTKSGINEKLFF. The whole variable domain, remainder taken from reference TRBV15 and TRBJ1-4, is DAMVIQNPRYQVTQFGKPVTLSCSQTLNHNVMYWYQQKSSQAPKLLFHYYDKDFNNEADTPDNFQSRRPNTSFCFLDIRSPGLGDTAMYLCATSTKSGINEKLFFGSGTQLSVL.

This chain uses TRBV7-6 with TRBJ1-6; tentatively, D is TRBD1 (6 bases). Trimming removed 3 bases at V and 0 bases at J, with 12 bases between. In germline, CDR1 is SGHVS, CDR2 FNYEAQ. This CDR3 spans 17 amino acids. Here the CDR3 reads CASSFRQGHSYNSPLHF. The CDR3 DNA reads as TGTGCCAGCAGCTTCCGCCAGGGACACTCCTATAATTCACCCCTCCACTTT.

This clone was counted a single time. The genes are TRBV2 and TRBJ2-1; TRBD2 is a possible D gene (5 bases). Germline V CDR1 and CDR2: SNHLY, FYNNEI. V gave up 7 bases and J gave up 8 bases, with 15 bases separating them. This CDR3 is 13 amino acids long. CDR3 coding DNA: TGTGCCAGCACCCCGGGAAGGGTGCATGAGCAGTTCTTC. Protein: CASTPGRVHEQFF.